This TCR beta chain was sequenced for a study of radiotherapy plus CTLA-4 blockade in lung cancer. With respect to this clone: Its antigen is not known.

This CDR3 contains 16 residues. V was pared by 4 bases and J by 0 bases, with 15 bases between. Germline V gives CDR1 MNHEY, CDR2 SMNVEV (reference sequence). Overall study findings and caveats: Peripheral blood showed expansion of tumor-derived TCR clones after radiotherapy and ipilimumab.

Only in-frame clones appear in the TCRdb table, and some are missing; sequencing was by immunoSEQ multiplex PCR. The sample includes over 80,000 clones, around 86% of them seen just once. This receptor was taken from a human donor with non-small cell lung cancer that progressed on radiotherapy plus ipilimumab. The chain joins TRBV27 to TRBJ1-2; D uncertain. The sample in question was peripheral blood, obtained from a patient treated with radiotherapy plus ipilimumab. The CDR3 DNA is TGTGCCAGCAGTTCCCGGACCAAAACTACTAACTATGGCTACACCTTC. Translation gives CASSSRTKTTNYGYTF.